The clone carrying this T cell receptor (beta chain) has at least ten counts. Its antigen is not identified. The record originates from a study of T cell repertoires in cytomegalovirus infection. About the research overall: Public TCR beta signatures were indicative of both CMV infection and a matching HLA type. General study points: Pooled public TCR beta family frequency picked out CMV carriers with the relevant HLA.

The germline V and J ends were trimmed by 3 bases and 5 bases, with 13 bases remaining between them. Germline lookup yields CDR1 SNHLY and CDR2 FYNNEI. The CDR3 is made up of 14 amino acids. Each CDR3 protein is one row after TCRdb ran MiXCR on the reads. The repertoire has 400,000 to 550,000 distinct CDR3 sequences, approximately 11% of them found once; the top ten carry roughly a tenth. The gene calls are TRBV2 and TRBJ1-1; no definite D call. This TCR was sampled from a human donor in good health (CMV status not recorded). Some clones in this sample may be carry-over from other donors' samples. Sample: PBMCs. CDR3 coding DNA: TGTGCCAGCAGTGACCAGGCGCGACGAACTGAAGCTTTCTTT. Protein product: CASSDQARRTEAFF.